One sample yielded the 27 T cell receptor beta chains listed below, sequenced in a study of OX40 agonist ivuxolimab in advanced cancers. Produced via immunoSEQ multiplex PCR; TCRdb's table is partial and in-frame only. This sample has almost 85,000 clones, with approximately 95% found just once. Sequenced material: CD4+ or CD8+ T cells sorted from blood, taken in a trial of the OX40 agonist ivuxolimab. All receptors come from an adult with an advanced solid tumor such as melanoma, head and neck, liver or kidney cancer.

The chain joins TRBV30 to TRBJ2-7; TRBD2 is a possible D gene (6 bases). Germline CDR1 and CDR2: GTSNPN and SVGIG (reference sequence). Trimming took off 2 bases at V and 2 bases at J, with 16 bases between the two ends. CDR3 length: 15 residues. The chain's CDR3 is CAWSSRGGGTYEQYF. The CDR3 nucleotides read TGTGCCTGGAGTTCCCGGGGCGGAGGGACCTACGAGCAGTACTTC.

Comments on this clone: The same CDR3 arises from other DNA sequences in this sample as well. The CDR3 loop is CASSLPGYNEQFF. Here the CDR3 DNA reads TGTGCCAGCAGCCTACCAGGCTACAATGAGCAGTTCTTC. The J gene is TRBJ2-1, the V gene TRBV27, with unresolved D. The V gene's germline CDR1 is MNHEY and CDR2 SMNVEV (reference sequence). This CDR3 spans 13 amino acids. Trimming cost V 6 bases and J 3 bases, with 9 bases left between them.

The rearrangement joins TRBV7-2 to TRBJ2-7; 14 nucleotides align to TRBD2. The V gene end was trimmed by 5 bases and the J gene end by 2 bases; junction bases not matched to a gene: 5. CDR1 and CDR2 from the germline V gene are SGHTA and FQGNSA. This CDR3 contains 16 residues. Here the CDR3 DNA reads TGTGCCAGCAGCCAGGGACTAGCGGGAGCCACCTACGAGCAGTACTTC. Its protein product is CASSQGLAGATYEQYF.

The rearrangement links TRBV5-4 to TRBJ1-4, with 7 bases identical to TRBD1. The ends lost 4 bases at V and 4 bases at J; junction bases unmatched: 4. The length of the CDR3 is 14 residues. CDR1 and CDR2 from the germline V gene are SGHNT and YYREEE (reference sequence). CDR3 sequence (DNA): TGTGCCAGCAGCATAGGACAGGATAATGAAAAACTGTTTTTT. Encoded protein: CASSIGQDNEKLFF.

This clone was recorded once. The chain joins TRBV6-5 to TRBJ2-1; possible D gene TRBD2, 7 bases. The germline CDR1 and CDR2 sequences are MNHEY and SVGAGI. Trimming stripped 6 bases from V and 8 bases from J, with 14 bases between. The CDR3 is 13 amino acids. The DNA of the CDR3 is TGTGCCAGCAGCCCGGGGGGCTGGGATGAGCAGTTCTTC. It is translated as CASSPGGWDEQFF.

The J gene is TRBJ2-7, the V gene TRBV12-2; TRBD1 was called by the table and not checked on the DNA. TRBV12-2 is a known pseudogene. CDR3 length equals 16 residues. In DNA, the CDR3 is TGTGCAAGTCGCTCGAACCTGGGACAGGGTAGTGACGAGCAGTACTTC. Translation: CASRSNLGQGSDEQYF.

The V and J genes are TRBV11-3 and TRBJ2-7; 7 positions match TRBD2. Looked up from germline, CDR1 is SGHNT and CDR2 is YENEEA. This CDR3 comprises 15 residues. The trim removed 4 bases at V and 9 bases at J, leaving 15 bases unmatched. The CDR3 region has the DNA TGTGCCAGCAGCTCCTCTAGGGGAGGGATTCTTGGGCAGTACTTC. Amino acids: CASSSSRGGILGQYF.

The rearrangement links TRBV27 to TRBJ1-1; D may be TRBD1 (6 bases). CDR1 and CDR2 from the germline V gene are MNHEY and SMNVEV (reference sequence). V lost 0 bases and J 5 bases, leaving 13 bases between the germline ends. The CDR3 is 15 residues long. For the CDR3, the DNA is TGTGCCAGCAGTTTATCTCCGGGGGCTCGAACTGAAGCTTTCTTT. Protein sequence: CASSLSPGARTEAFF.

The chain links TRBV5-1 to TRBJ1-1; D ambiguous. Between the trimmed V and J ends, which lost 6 bases and 3 bases, there was a span of 15 bases. The V gene's germline CDR1 is SGHRS and CDR2 YFSETQ. The CDR3 runs to 14 residues. The CDR3 sequence: CASMLNLMDTEAFF. The CDR3 bases are TGCGCCAGCATGTTAAACCTGATGGACACTGAAGCTTTCTTT.

The chain is built from TRBV4-1 and TRBJ2-4; D is uncertain. CDR1 and CDR2 from the germline V gene are MGHRA and YSYEKL. Trimming pared 6 bases from V and 0 bases from J, leaving 9 bases between. This CDR3 has 14 amino acids. DNA for the CDR3: TGCGCCAGCAGTTTTGGGGAAGCCAAAAACATTCAGTACTTC. Translation: CASSFGEAKNIQYF.

V is TRBV4-3 and J is TRBJ1-5, with D uncertain. The CDR3 contains 19 residues. Germline values: CDR1 LGHNA, CDR2 YSLEER. V shed 0 bases and J shed 1 base, with 19 bases lying between them. The CDR3 loop reads CASSQDLRAGDGSNQPQHF. CDR3 coding DNA: TGCGCCAGCAGCCAAGATCTTAGGGCGGGTGACGGGAGCAATCAGCCCCAGCATTTT.

This clone came up once. V is TRBV11-2 and J is TRBJ1-4; maybe TRBD1 (6 bases). The V end was cut by 0 bases, the J end by 8 bases, with 13 bases between. Looked up from germline, CDR1 is SGHAT and CDR2 is FQNNGV. The CDR3 has 15 amino acids. The CDR3 protein is CASSLEAGVEEKLFF. In nucleotides, the CDR3 is TGTGCCAGCAGCTTAGAGGCAGGGGTAGAGGAAAAACTGTTTTTT.

On this clone: The sample has other DNA sequences that encode this CDR3 too. The V gene is TRBV27, the J gene TRBJ2-2; D remains ambiguous. The CDR3 spans 13 residues. Trimming removed 4 bases from V and 8 bases from J, with 11 bases in between. Germline V CDR1 and CDR2: MNHEY, SMNVEV (reference sequence). This chain's CDR3 is CASSSPPGGELFF. The CDR3, as DNA: TGTGCCAGCAGTTCCCCCCCCGGGGGGGAGCTGTTTTTT.

This clone was observed once. The chain joins TRBV11-2 to TRBJ1-1, with a weak D call TRBD1 (5 bases). The germline V gene has CDR1 SGHAT and CDR2 FQNNGV. The CDR3 has 15 amino acids. V lost 4 bases and J lost 5, with 17 bases in between. In nucleotides, the CDR3 is TGTGCCAGCAGCTCAGTAAGGTCAGGGTGGACTGAAGCTTTCTTT. Translated, it gives CASSSVRSGWTEAFF.

V gene TRBV7-9 combines with J gene TRBJ2-7; 13 bases are a match to TRBD2. This CDR3 spans 17 amino acids. J gave up 2 bases and V 5 bases, and 9 bases lay outside the gene matches. Germline CDR1 and CDR2: SEHNR and FQNEAQ (reference sequence). The CDR3 loop reads CASSPGLAGSGTYEQYF. The CDR3 DNA sequence: TGTGCCAGCAGCCCGGGACTAGCGGGATCGGGAACCTACGAGCAGTACTTC.

The chain has TRBV21-1 and TRBJ2-3; the table names TRBD2, a call not compared with the DNA. TRBV21-1 is a known pseudogene. This CDR3 is 16 amino acids long. The CDR3 loop reads CASSKPCGRPTDTQYF. CDR3 sequence (DNA): TGTGCCAGCAGCAAACCCTGCGGGAGGCCCACAGATACGCAGTATTTT.

V usage is TRBV9 and J usage is TRBJ2-2, with 10 bases aligning to TRBD1. Germline V gene lookup returns CDR1 SGDLS and CDR2 YYNGEE. Trimming took 3 bases from V and 4 from J; bases not matched to a gene: 3. This CDR3 is built from 15 residues. The CDR3 region has the DNA TGTGCCAGCAGCGCCGGGACAGGGGTCACCGGGGAGCTGTTTTTT. Translated: CASSAGTGVTGELFF. Full variable domain (missing parts from reference TRBV9 and TRBJ2-2): DSGVTQTPKHLITATGQRVTLRCSPRSGDLSVYWYQQSLDQGLQFLIQYYNGEERAKGNILERFSAQQFPDLHSELNLSSLELGDSALYFCASSAGTGVTGELFFGEGSRLTVL.

V and J are TRBV6-6 and TRBJ2-7; TRBD2 agrees at 7 bases. The length of the CDR3 is 14 residues. The V gene's germline CDR1 is MNHNY and CDR2 SVGAGI (reference sequence). V lost 3 bases and J lost 0; bases outside the gene matches: 2. CDR3 protein: CASSYGDYSYEQYF. Here the CDR3 DNA reads TGTGCCAGCAGTTATGGGGACTACTCCTACGAGCAGTACTTC.

V is TRBV21-1 and J is TRBJ2-4; TRBD2 is the table's D call and was not checked against the DNA. TRBV21-1 counts as a pseudogene. The CDR3 extends over 15 amino acids. CDR3 sequence reads: CASSKRNGKENIQYF. CDR3 coding DNA: TGTGCCAGCAGCAAAAGGAACGGGAAGGAAAACATTCAGTACTTC.

The chain joins TRBV5-4 to TRBJ2-7; unclear D gene. The CDR3 has 15 residues. CDR1 and CDR2 (germline): SGHNT, YYREEE (reference sequence). V was clipped by 2 bases and J by 5 bases, with 17 bases between them. The CDR3 nucleotides are TGTGCCAGCAGCTTAGATCCGGTTAGGGTCAACGAGCAGTACTTC. Amino acids: CASSLDPVRVNEQYF.

J is TRBJ2-3 and V is TRBV5-6; TRBD2 is a possible D gene (5 bases). The ends were cut back, 5 bases at V and 6 bases at J, with 13 bases in the middle. Germline V gives CDR1 SGHDT, CDR2 YYEEEE. The CDR3 spans 13 residues. The CDR3 loop is CASRGQEADTQYF. The CDR3 DNA sequence: TGTGCCAGCAGGGGCCAGGAGGCCGATACGCAGTATTTT.

A few counts support this clone. This sequence joins TRBV5-1 and TRBJ2-2; D possibly uses TRBD1 or TRBD2 (5 bases each). Germline assignment: CDR1 SGHRS and CDR2 YFSETQ. V was cut by 7 bases and J by 1 base, with 26 bases left in between. CDR3 length equals 19 residues. CDR3 sequence: CASDLTSGTEVKNTGELFF. The CDR3 nucleotides are TGCGCCAGCGACTTAACCTCCGGGACGGAGGTGAAGAACACCGGGGAGCTGTTTTTT.

This sequence joins TRBV7-9 and TRBJ1-5; no clear D. CDR1 is SEHNR and CDR2 is FQNEAQ in the germline V gene (reference sequence). The CDR3 runs to 13 residues. The V and J ends lost 6 bases and 1 base respectively, with 7 bases between them. CDR3: CASSQWSNQPQHF. Written as DNA, the CDR3 is TGTGCCAGCAGTCAATGGAGCAATCAGCCCCAGCATTTT.

This clone showed up just once. J is TRBJ2-3 and V is TRBV6-6; 13 bases map to TRBD2. The CDR3 is made up of 15 amino acids. Germline trimming cut 5 bases from V and 5 bases from J; bases unmatched to any gene: 4. Germline CDR1 reads MNHNY; CDR2 reads SVGAGI (reference sequence). The CDR3 sequence is CASSGTSGKIDTQYF. CDR3 nucleotide sequence: TGTGCCAGCAGTGGGACTAGCGGGAAAATAGATACGCAGTATTTT.

For the CDR3, the DNA is TGTGCCAGCAGCTTAACCCCCGCGGGAGGGCTTGGGGAGCAGTACTTC. Its protein product is CASSLTPAGGLGEQYF. J is TRBJ2-7 and V is TRBV7-8; 9 bases match TRBD2. This CDR3 has 16 amino acids. CDR1 is SGHVS, CDR2 FQNEAQ, per germline. Trimming removed 2 bases from V and 7 bases from J; junction bases left unmatched: 12.

This chain links TRBV27 with TRBJ2-1; D not certain. Germline CDR1 MNHEY, CDR2 SMNVEV (reference sequence). The CDR3 is 15 residues long. V lost 3 bases, J lost 1 base, and 10 bases lay in between. CDR3 sequence (DNA): TGTGCCAGCAGTTTGGAGTTCTTGTCCTACAATGAGCAGTTCTTC. It translates to CASSLEFLSYNEQFF.

V and J are TRBV21-1 and TRBJ2-7; TRBD2 reflects the table's D call only, with no check against the DNA. TRBV21-1 is recorded as a pseudogene. The CDR3 loop spans 16 amino acids. The CDR3 loop is CASSIPGGSHSYEQYF. In DNA, the CDR3 is TGTGCCAGCAGCATCCCCGGAGGGTCCCACTCCTACGAGCAGTACTTC.